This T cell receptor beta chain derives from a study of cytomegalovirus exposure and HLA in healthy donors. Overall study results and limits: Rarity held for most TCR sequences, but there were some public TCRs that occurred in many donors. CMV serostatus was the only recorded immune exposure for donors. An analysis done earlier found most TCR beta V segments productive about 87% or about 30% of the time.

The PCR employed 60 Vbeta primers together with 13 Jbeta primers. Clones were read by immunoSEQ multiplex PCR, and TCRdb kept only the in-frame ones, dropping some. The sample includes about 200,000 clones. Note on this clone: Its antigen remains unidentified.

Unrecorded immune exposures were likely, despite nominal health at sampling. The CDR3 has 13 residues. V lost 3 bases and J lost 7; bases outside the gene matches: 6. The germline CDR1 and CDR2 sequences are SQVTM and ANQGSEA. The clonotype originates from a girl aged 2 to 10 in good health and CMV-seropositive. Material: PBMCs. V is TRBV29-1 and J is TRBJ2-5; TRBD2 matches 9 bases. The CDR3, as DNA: TGCAGCGTTGAGGTTAGCGGGAGTTGGACCCAGTACTTC. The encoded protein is CSVEVSGSWTQYF.